A single sample gave rise to the 26 T cell receptor beta chains below, sequenced in a study of cytomegalovirus exposure and HLA in healthy donors. Amplification used 60 Vbeta primers and 13 Jbeta primers. Sequencing used immunoSEQ multiplex PCR; TCRdb keeps in-frame clones, though not all of them. The table records roughly 120,000 clones, 81% of them present only once. Source material: PBMCs. All receptors derive from a young woman in good health and CMV-seronegative.

The chain employs TRBV9 and TRBJ2-7, with no clear D. This CDR3 is 14 amino acids long. Trimming shortened V by 0 bases and J by 5 bases, and 12 bases separated the two germline ends. Germline assignment: CDR1 SGDLS and CDR2 YYNGEE. CDR3 sequence (DNA): TGTGCCAGCAGCGTAGGAAGAGTTTTAGACGAGCAGTACTTC. Translation gives CASSVGRVLDEQYF.

The chain carries TRBV11-3 and TRBJ2-3; perhaps TRBD2 as D (5 bases). This CDR3 is built from 13 residues. With 2 bases removed from V and 9 bases from J, the gap between germline ends came to 12 bases. CDR1 is SGHNT, CDR2 YENEEA, per germline. Here the CDR3 reads CASSLTGFSTQYF. CDR3 bases: TGTGCCAGCAGCTTAACGGGGTTCAGCACGCAGTATTTT.

The gene calls are TRBV11-1 and TRBJ1-1; D not certain. CDR1 is SGHAT, CDR2 FQDESV, per germline (reference sequence). CDR3 length: 14 amino acids. Trimming took off 5 bases at V and 0 bases at J, with 10 bases between the two ends. The CDR3: CASSRSDVNTEAFF. CDR3 DNA: TGTGCCAGCAGCCGATCAGATGTGAACACTGAAGCTTTCTTT.

J is TRBJ2-5 and V is TRBV18; 9 nucleotides agree with TRBD2. The germline V gene has CDR1 KGHSH and CDR2 LQKENI. CDR3 length: 16 amino acids. V was pared by 4 bases and J by 1 base, with 7 bases of the junction left unmatched. In DNA, the CDR3 is TGTGCCAGCTCACTAATGGTAGCGGGGGCCCAAGAGACCCAGTACTTC. As protein: CASSLMVAGAQETQYF.

The chain is built from TRBV19 and TRBJ2-4; D may be TRBD2 (6 bases). Looked up from germline, CDR1 is LNHDA and CDR2 is SQIVND (reference sequence). This CDR3 region has 13 residues. The V end lost 3 bases, the J end lost 5 bases, and 8 bases lay between the germline ends. CDR3 sequence reads: CASSMGGQNIQYF. CDR3 sequence (DNA): TGTGCCAGTAGTATGGGGGGACAAAACATTCAGTACTTC. The full variable domain, with the rest looked up from reference TRBV19 and TRBJ2-4, is DGGITQSPKYLFRKEGQNVTLSCEQNLNHDAMYWYRQDPGQGLRLIYYSQIVNDFQKGDIAEGYSVSREKKESFPLTVTSAQKNPTAFYLCASSMGGQNIQYFGAGTRLSVL.

This sequence joins TRBV4-1 and TRBJ2-1; no clear D. The germline V gene encodes CDR1 MGHRA and CDR2 YSYEKL. The V end was cut by 7 bases, the J end by 9 bases, with 19 bases between. This CDR3 has 14 amino acids. The CDR3, as DNA: TGCGCCAGCAACCGGGTCCCCCTGTTGAGTGAGCAGTTCTTC. This translates into CASNRVPLLSEQFF.

The V gene is TRBV9, the J gene TRBJ1-1, with 10 bases identical to TRBD1. The CDR3 is made up of 18 amino acids. With 4 bases clipped from V and 1 base from J, the junction kept 13 bases outside the gene matches. CDR1 and CDR2 (germline): SGDLS, YYNGEE. CDR3 protein: CASSFHAGTGDTNTEAFF. CDR3 nucleotides: TGTGCCAGCAGCTTTCATGCCGGGACAGGGGACACGAACACTGAAGCTTTCTTT.

This clone has a single count. The chain has TRBV28 and TRBJ1-1; 9 bases align to TRBD1. V gave up 7 bases and J gave up 6 bases; unmatched junction bases: 9. Germline loops: CDR1 MDHEN, CDR2 SYDVKM. The CDR3 runs 14 residues. The CDR3 DNA follows: TGTGCCAGCACAAATGGACAGGGGTCCGCTGAAGCTTTCTTT. It codes for CASTNGQGSAEAFF.

The chain recombines TRBV18 with TRBJ2-7; 7 nucleotides agree with TRBD2. V lost 1 base and J lost 2; bases outside the gene matches: 5. Germline V gives CDR1 KGHSH, CDR2 LQKENI. CDR3 length equals 15 residues. The CDR3 coding sequence is TGTGCCAGCTCACCACTAGCGGGTGGGCCCTACGAGCAGTACTTC. Its translation: CASSPLAGGPYEQYF. Drawing the rest from reference TRBV18 and TRBJ2-7, the complete variable domain is NAGVMQNPRHLVRRRGQEARLRCSPMKGHSHVYWYRQLPEEGLKFMVYLQKENIIDESGMPKERFSAEFPKEGPSILRIQQVVRGDSAAYFCASSPLAGGPYEQYFGPGTRLTVT.

The rearrangement links TRBV9 to TRBJ1-2, with TRBD1 matching 10 bases. After removal of 3 bases from V and 4 bases from J, the junction contained 3 bases not matched to a gene. The germline V gene encodes CDR1 SGDLS and CDR2 YYNGEE. This CDR3 spans 14 amino acids. This CDR3 reads CASSATGGGYGYTF. The CDR3 DNA follows: TGTGCCAGCAGCGCGACAGGGGGCGGCTATGGCTACACCTTC. The variable domain in full, with the rest retrieved from reference TRBV9 and TRBJ1-2, is DSGVTQTPKHLITATGQRVTLRCSPRSGDLSVYWYQQSLDQGLQFLIQYYNGEERAKGNILERFSAQQFPDLHSELNLSSLELGDSALYFCASSATGGGYGYTFGSGTRLTVV.

This clone was counted a few times. CDR3 residues: CATSMEGRGPYNEQFF. In nucleotides, the CDR3 is TGTGCCACCAGCATGGAGGGAAGGGGACCCTACAATGAGCAGTTCTTC. The chain employs TRBV15 and TRBJ2-1, with D possibly matching TRBD2 (6 bases). This CDR3 has 16 residues. From germline, CDR1 is LNHNV and CDR2 YYDKDF (reference sequence). V was shortened by 4 bases and J by 2 bases, with 15 bases between the two germline ends.

This clone appeared a single time. The rearrangement uses TRBV7-9 and TRBJ2-5; TRBD2 might be the D (6 bases). The CDR3 runs to 14 residues. V dropped 6 bases and J dropped 5 bases, with 16 bases sitting between them. Germline V gene sequence: CDR1 SEHNR, CDR2 FQNEAQ (reference sequence). CDR3 in amino acids: CASSSIGGEETQYF. The CDR3 coding sequence is TGTGCCAGCAGTAGTATTGGCGGGGAGGAGACCCAGTACTTC. The full variable domain, its missing parts supplied by reference TRBV7-9 and TRBJ2-5, is DTGVSQNPRHKITKRGQNVTFRCDPISEHNRLYWYRQTLGQGPEFLTYFQNEAQLEKSRLLSDRFSAERPKGSFSTLEIQRTEQGDSAMYLCASSSIGGEETQYFGPGTRLLVL.

This chain uses TRBV5-1 with TRBJ1-1; 8 bases fit TRBD1. The CDR3 consists of 15 residues. Germline values: CDR1 SGHRS, CDR2 YFSETQ. V dropped 2 bases and J dropped 1; count of bases not matched to a gene: 4. CDR3: CASSFATGGNTEAFF. In DNA, the CDR3 is TGCGCCAGCAGCTTCGCTACAGGGGGGAACACTGAAGCTTTCTTT.

The rearrangement joins TRBV9 to TRBJ2-5, with 7 nucleotides matching TRBD2. Per the germline V gene, CDR1 is SGDLS and CDR2 is YYNGEE. This CDR3 has 13 residues. J was trimmed by 7 bases and V by 0 bases; bases with no gene match: 3. DNA of the CDR3: TGTGCCAGCAGCGTAGATGGGGGGGGGACCCAGTACTTC. This gives the protein CASSVDGGGTQYF.

This sequence joins TRBV11-3 and TRBJ1-2, with D possibly matching TRBD1 (6 bases). Trimming took off 5 bases at V and 1 base at J, with 17 bases between the two ends. The CDR3 extends over 16 amino acids. CDR1 is SGHNT and CDR2 is YENEEA in the germline V gene. In nucleotides, the CDR3 is TGTGCCAGCAGCCAAAAGGGGGGGGCCGGTAACTATGGCTACACCTTC. Its translation is CASSQKGGAGNYGYTF. The entire variable domain, with the rest obtained from reference TRBV11-3 and TRBJ1-2, is as follows: EAGVVQSPRYKIIEKKQPVAFWCNPISGHNTLYWYLQNLGQGPELLIRYENEEAVDDSQLPKDRFSAERLKGVDSTLKIQPAELGDSAVYLCASSQKGGAGNYGYTFGSGTRLTVV.

This clone was recorded only once. The rearrangement uses TRBV30 and TRBJ1-2; D unclear. Trimming took 2 bases from V and 2 from J, leaving 6 bases between them. Germline assignment: CDR1 GTSNPN and CDR2 SVGIG (reference sequence). The CDR3 contains 12 residues. The CDR3 loop is CAWSRTNYGYTF. Written as DNA, the CDR3 is TGTGCCTGGAGTAGAACAAACTATGGCTACACCTTC.

The rearrangement joins TRBV6-6 to TRBJ2-1; D remains unclear. CDR3 length: 13 residues. The germline gives CDR1 MNHNY, CDR2 SVGAGI (reference sequence). Trimming removed 5 bases at V and 5 bases at J, with 10 bases between. The CDR3 loop reads CASSHRTDNEQFF. Here the CDR3 DNA reads TGTGCCAGCAGTCACCGAACGGACAATGAGCAGTTCTTC.

The gene calls are TRBV18 and TRBJ2-3; 8 bases are shared with TRBD2. Germline CDR1 KGHSH, CDR2 LQKENI. With 4 bases clipped from V and 0 bases from J, the junction kept 6 bases outside the gene matches. The CDR3 covers 16 residues. CDR3 in amino acids: CASSLLSGSSTDTQYF. DNA for the CDR3: TGTGCCAGCTCACTACTAAGCGGGAGTAGCACAGATACGCAGTATTTT.

V is TRBV5-1 and J is TRBJ2-1; maybe TRBD1 (6 bases). The CDR3 is 14 amino acids. In germline, CDR1 is SGHRS, CDR2 YFSETQ. The germline V and J ends were trimmed by 3 bases and 2 bases, with 9 bases remaining between them. As DNA, the CDR3 is TGCGCCAGCAGCTCGGGACAAGCCTACAATGAGCAGTTCTTC. Translation: CASSSGQAYNEQFF.

The V call is TRBV9, the J call TRBJ2-1; 13 bases match TRBD2. The CDR3 runs to 15 residues. V lost 4 bases to trimming and J lost 10 bases; unmatched junction nucleotides: 8. The germline gives CDR1 SGDLS, CDR2 YYNGEE. This CDR3 reads CASSPTSGRAGEQFF. CDR3 nucleotide sequence: TGTGCCAGCAGCCCAACTAGCGGGAGGGCCGGGGAGCAGTTCTTC.

The chain recombines TRBV18 with TRBJ2-7; 9 bases are a match to TRBD1. The ends lost 1 base at V and 2 bases at J; junction bases unmatched: 3. The germline gives CDR1 KGHSH, CDR2 LQKENI. The CDR3 runs to 15 residues. CDR3 region: CASSPRDRETYEQYF. The CDR3 DNA reads TGTGCCAGCTCACCACGGGACAGGGAGACCTACGAGCAGTACTTC.

The genes are TRBV6-1 and TRBJ2-3; tentative D call: TRBD2 (6 bases). Trimming cost V 6 bases and J 6 bases, with 10 bases left between them. Germline assignment: CDR1 MNHNS and CDR2 SASEGT. The CDR3 sequence is 12 residues long. DNA of the CDR3: TGTGCCAGCAGACGCGGGACGGATACGCAGTATTTT. Residues: CASRRGTDTQYF.

This clone was counted between two and nine times. V gene TRBV30 combines with J gene TRBJ2-6, with D perhaps TRBD1 (6 bases). Trimming shortened V by 1 base and J by 0 bases, and 16 bases separated the two germline ends. This CDR3 is 18 amino acids long. Germline V gene sequence: CDR1 GTSNPN, CDR2 SVGIG (reference sequence). The CDR3 sequence: CAWSAAGTSSSGANVLTF. The CDR3 nucleotides read TGTGCCTGGAGTGCCGCCGGGACATCTAGCTCTGGGGCCAACGTCCTGACTTTC.

The CDR3 DNA reads TGTGCCAGCAGTGAAGCGCTCTTGAGGGACTACACCTTC. This gives the protein CASSEALLRDYTF. This sequence joins TRBV6-1 and TRBJ1-2; D remains ambiguous. Looked up from germline, CDR1 is MNHNS and CDR2 is SASEGT. The germline V and J ends were trimmed by 0 bases and 10 bases, with 12 bases remaining between them. The CDR3 has 13 amino acids.

DNA for the CDR3: TGTGCCAGCAGTGAGCGCAAGATTAGCTCCTACGAGCAGTACTTC. This gives the protein CASSERKISSYEQYF. The rearrangement uses TRBV2 and TRBJ2-7; no clear D. The germline gives CDR1 SNHLY, CDR2 FYNNEI. V shed 3 bases and J shed 0 bases, with 12 bases lying between them. This CDR3 has 15 residues.

The V gene is TRBV7-9, the J gene TRBJ2-2; 8 bases map to TRBD2. The length of the CDR3 is 13 residues. After removal of 7 bases from V and 6 bases from J, the junction contained 4 bases not matched to a gene. CDR1 is SEHNR and CDR2 is FQNEAQ in the germline V gene (reference sequence). This chain's CDR3 is CASTRGGSGELFF. In nucleotides, the CDR3 is TGTGCCAGCACCCGCGGGGGGTCCGGGGAGCTGTTTTTT. The whole variable domain, filled in from reference TRBV7-9 and TRBJ2-2, reads DTGVSQNPRHKITKRGQNVTFRCDPISEHNRLYWYRQTLGQGPEFLTYFQNEAQLEKSRLLSDRFSAERPKGSFSTLEIQRTEQGDSAMYLCASTRGGSGELFFGEGSRLTVL.